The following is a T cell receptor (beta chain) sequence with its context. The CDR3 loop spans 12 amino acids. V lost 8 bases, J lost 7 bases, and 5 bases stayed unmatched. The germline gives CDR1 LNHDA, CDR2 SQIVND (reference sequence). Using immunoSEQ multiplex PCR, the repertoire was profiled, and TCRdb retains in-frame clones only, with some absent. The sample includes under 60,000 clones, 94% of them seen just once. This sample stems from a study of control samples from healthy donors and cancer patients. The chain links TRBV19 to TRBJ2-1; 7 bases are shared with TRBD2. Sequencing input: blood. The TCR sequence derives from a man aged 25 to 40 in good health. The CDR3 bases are TGTGCCAGTTCACTAGCGCGGAATGAGCAGTTCTTC. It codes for CASSLARNEQFF.